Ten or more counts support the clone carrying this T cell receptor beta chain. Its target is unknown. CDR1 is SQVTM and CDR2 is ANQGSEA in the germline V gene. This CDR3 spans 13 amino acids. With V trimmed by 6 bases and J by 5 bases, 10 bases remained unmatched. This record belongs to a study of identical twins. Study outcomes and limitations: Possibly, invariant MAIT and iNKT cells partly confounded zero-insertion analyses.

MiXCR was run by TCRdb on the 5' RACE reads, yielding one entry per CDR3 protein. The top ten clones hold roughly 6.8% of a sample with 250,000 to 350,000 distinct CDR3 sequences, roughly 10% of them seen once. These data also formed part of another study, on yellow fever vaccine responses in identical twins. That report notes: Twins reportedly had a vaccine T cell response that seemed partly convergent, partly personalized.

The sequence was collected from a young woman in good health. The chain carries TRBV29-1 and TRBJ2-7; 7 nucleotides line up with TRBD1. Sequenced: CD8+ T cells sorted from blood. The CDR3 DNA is TGCAGCGTCCAAGGTCCAGGGACAGACGAGCAGTACTTC. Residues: CSVQGPGTDEQYF.